This TCR beta chain appears in the sequencing data of a study of blood T cell repertoires in COVID-19. In the study overall: Samples taken during acute and convalescent COVID-19 were collected in the United States, Italy and Spain. The analysed material was cDNA or gDNA that came from T cells, B-cell-depleted T cells, or PBMCs.

TCRdb's copy holds only in-frame clones and misses some; the assay was immunoSEQ multiplex PCR. The table has about 220,000 clones, around 89% seen once. The CDR3 is 15 amino acids. Per germline, CDR1 LNHNV and CDR2 YYDKDF (reference sequence). Trimming took 0 bases from V and 3 from J, leaving 11 bases between them. Donors were grouped by their self-reported clinical history. Individuals in the exposed group had encountered a COVID-19 case within 2 weeks preceding study entry. The TCR originated in a young man who had been exposed to COVID-19. Material for sequencing was PBMCs or T cells enriched from blood (not recorded which). This chain uses TRBV15 with TRBJ1-2, with D possibly matching TRBD1 (5 bases). The CDR3 coding sequence is TGTGCCACCAGCAGAGATCGCCAGGGCTACTATGGCTACACCTTC. Its translation: CATSRDRQGYYGYTF.